The present T cell receptor beta chain was sequenced within a study of blood T cells in healthy people across ages. A second PCR of 7 to 11 cycles used a sample-barcoded 5' primer and a J-beta primer mix. One entry per CDR3 protein results from TCRdb running MiXCR on the 5' RACE reads. The sample lists roughly 1.9 million distinct CDR3 sequences, about two fifths occurring once. Germline V lookup: CDR1 MGHRA, CDR2 YSYEKL. The CDR3 sequence is 14 residues long. The germline V and J ends were trimmed by 5 bases and 4 bases, with 14 bases remaining between them. Source material: blood. The rearrangement joins TRBV4-1 to TRBJ2-5, with D maybe TRBD2 (7 bases). The sequence derives from a human donor in good health. The CDR3 reads CASSYAGAGETQYF. DNA for the CDR3: TGCGCCAGCAGCTACGCGGGGGCGGGAGAGACCCAGTACTTC.